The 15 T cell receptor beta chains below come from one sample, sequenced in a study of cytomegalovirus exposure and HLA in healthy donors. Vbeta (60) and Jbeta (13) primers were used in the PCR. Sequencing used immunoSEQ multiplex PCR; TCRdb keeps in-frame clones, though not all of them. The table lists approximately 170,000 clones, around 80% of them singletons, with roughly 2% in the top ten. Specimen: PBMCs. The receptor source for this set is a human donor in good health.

The CDR3 reads CASSLAFWASSYNEQFF. In DNA, the CDR3 is TGTGCCAGCAGCTTAGCTTTTTGGGCAAGCTCCTACAATGAGCAGTTCTTC. This sequence joins TRBV7-2 and TRBJ2-1; no clear D gene. Germline-derived CDR1 and CDR2 are SGHTA and FQGNSA. The CDR3 extends over 17 amino acids. Trimming took off 0 bases at V and 0 bases at J, with 12 bases between the two ends.

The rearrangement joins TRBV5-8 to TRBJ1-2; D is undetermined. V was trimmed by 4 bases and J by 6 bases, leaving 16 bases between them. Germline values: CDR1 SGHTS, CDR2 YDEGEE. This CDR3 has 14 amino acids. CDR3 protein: CASSPVGGYNGYTF. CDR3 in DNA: TGTGCCAGCAGCCCCGTGGGAGGGTATAATGGCTACACCTTC.

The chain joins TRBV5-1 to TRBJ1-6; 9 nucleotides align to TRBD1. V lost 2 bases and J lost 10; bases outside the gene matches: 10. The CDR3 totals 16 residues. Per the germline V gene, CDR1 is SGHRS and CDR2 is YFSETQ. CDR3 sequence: CASSLDPGQGGSPLHF. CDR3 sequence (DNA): TGCGCCAGCAGCTTAGATCCGGGACAGGGAGGATCACCCCTCCACTTT. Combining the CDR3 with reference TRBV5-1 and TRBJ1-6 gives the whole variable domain KAGVTQTPRYLIKTRGQQVTLSCSPISGHRSVSWYQQTPGQGLQFLFEYFSETQRNKGNFPGRFSGRQFSNSRSEMNVSTLELGDSALYLCASSLDPGQGGSPLHFGNGTRLTVT.

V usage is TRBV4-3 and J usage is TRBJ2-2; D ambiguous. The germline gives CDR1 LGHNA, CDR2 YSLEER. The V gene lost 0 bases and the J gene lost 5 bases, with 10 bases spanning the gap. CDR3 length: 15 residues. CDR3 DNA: TGCGCCAGCAGCCAAGATTCCAGCGCAACCGGGGAGCTGTTTTTT. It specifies CASSQDSSATGELFF.

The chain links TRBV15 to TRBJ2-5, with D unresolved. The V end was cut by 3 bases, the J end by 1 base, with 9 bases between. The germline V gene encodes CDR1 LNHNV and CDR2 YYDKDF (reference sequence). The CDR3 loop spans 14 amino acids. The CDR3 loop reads CATSSAIFQETQYF. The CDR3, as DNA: TGTGCCACCAGCAGTGCGATATTCCAAGAGACCCAGTACTTC.

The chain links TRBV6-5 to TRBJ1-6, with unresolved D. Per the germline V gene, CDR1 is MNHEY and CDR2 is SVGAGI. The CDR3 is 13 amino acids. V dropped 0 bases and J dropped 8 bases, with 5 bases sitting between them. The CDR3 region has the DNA TGTGCCAGCAGTTACTCCACAGATTCACCCCTCCACTTT. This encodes CASSYSTDSPLHF.

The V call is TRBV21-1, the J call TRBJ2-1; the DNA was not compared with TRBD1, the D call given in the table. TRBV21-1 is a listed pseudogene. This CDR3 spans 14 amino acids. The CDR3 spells CASSKGTVNNEQFF. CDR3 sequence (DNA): TGTGCCAGCAGCAAAGGTACAGTAAACAATGAGCAGTTCTTC.

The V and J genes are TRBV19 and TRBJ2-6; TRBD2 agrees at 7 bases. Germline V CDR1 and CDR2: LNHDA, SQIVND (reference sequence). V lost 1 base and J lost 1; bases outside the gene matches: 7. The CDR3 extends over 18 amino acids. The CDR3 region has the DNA TGTGCCAGTAGTATAGTGGGGGGGACCCGATCTGGGGCCAACGTCCTGACTTTC. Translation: CASSIVGGTRSGANVLTF.

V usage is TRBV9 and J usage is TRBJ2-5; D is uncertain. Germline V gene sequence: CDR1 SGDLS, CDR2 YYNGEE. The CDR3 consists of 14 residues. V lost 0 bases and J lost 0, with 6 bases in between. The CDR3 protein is CASSVGGNQETQYF. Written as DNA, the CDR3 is TGTGCCAGCAGCGTAGGAGGCAACCAAGAGACCCAGTACTTC.

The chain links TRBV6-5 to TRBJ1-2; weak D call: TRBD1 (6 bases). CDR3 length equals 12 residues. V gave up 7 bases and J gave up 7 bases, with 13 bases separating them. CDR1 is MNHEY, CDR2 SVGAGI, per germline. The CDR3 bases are TGTGCCAGCACCGACAGGATGGCTGGCTACACCTTC. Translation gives CASTDRMAGYTF.

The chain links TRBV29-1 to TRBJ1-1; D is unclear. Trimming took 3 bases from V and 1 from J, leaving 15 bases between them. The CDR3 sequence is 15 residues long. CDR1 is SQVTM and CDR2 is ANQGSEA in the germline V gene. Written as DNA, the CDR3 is TGCAGCGTTGATGTCAGTTCGGCGGGGAACACTGAAGCTTTCTTT. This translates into CSVDVSSAGNTEAFF.

CDR3 in DNA: TGTGCCAGCAGCCCGTTAAACAGGGGAGGCAATGAAAAACTGTTTTTT. Its translation is CASSPLNRGGNEKLFF. J is TRBJ1-4 and V is TRBV9; 7 bases are shared with TRBD1. The CDR3 sequence is 16 residues long. The germline V gene has CDR1 SGDLS and CDR2 YYNGEE. After removal of 4 bases from V and 5 bases from J, the junction contained 11 bases not matched to a gene. Full variable domain (missing parts from reference TRBV9 and TRBJ1-4): DSGVTQTPKHLITATGQRVTLRCSPRSGDLSVYWYQQSLDQGLQFLIQYYNGEERAKGNILERFSAQQFPDLHSELNLSSLELGDSALYFCASSPLNRGGNEKLFFGSGTQLSVL.

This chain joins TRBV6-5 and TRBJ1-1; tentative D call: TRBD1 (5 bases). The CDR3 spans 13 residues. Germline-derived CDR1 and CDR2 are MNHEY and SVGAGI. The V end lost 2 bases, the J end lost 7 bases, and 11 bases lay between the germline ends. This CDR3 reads CASSYRGRGEAFF. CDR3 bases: TGTGCCAGCAGTTACAGGGGAAGGGGTGAAGCTTTCTTT.

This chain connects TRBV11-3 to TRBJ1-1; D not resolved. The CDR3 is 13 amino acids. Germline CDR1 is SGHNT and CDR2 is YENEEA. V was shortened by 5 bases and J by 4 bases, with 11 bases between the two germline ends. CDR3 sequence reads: CASSLPGSTEAFF. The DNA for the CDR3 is TGTGCCAGCAGCCTGCCCGGGAGCACTGAAGCTTTCTTT.

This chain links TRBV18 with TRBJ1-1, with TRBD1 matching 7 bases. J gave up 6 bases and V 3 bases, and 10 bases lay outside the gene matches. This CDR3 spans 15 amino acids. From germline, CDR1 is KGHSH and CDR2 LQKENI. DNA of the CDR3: TGTGCCAGCTCACCTAACCGGGACAGCGTATCTGAAGCTTTCTTT. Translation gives CASSPNRDSVSEAFF.